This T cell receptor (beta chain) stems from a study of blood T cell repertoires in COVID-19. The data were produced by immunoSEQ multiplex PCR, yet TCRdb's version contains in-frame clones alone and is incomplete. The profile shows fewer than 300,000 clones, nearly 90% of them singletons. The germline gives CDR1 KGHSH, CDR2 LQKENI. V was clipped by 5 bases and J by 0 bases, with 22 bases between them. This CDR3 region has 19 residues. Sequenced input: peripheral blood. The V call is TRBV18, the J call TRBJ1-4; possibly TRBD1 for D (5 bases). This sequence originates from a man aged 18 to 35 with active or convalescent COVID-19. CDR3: CASSGRPTAGSTTNEKLFF. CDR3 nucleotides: TGTGCCAGCTCAGGACGACCGACAGCCGGTTCTACAACTAATGAAAAACTGTTTTTT. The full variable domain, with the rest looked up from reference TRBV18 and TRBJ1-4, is NAGVMQNPRHLVRRRGQEARLRCSPMKGHSHVYWYRQLPEEGLKFMVYLQKENIIDESGMPKERFSAEFPKEGPSILRIQQVVRGDSAAYFCASSGRPTAGSTTNEKLFFGSGTQLSVL.